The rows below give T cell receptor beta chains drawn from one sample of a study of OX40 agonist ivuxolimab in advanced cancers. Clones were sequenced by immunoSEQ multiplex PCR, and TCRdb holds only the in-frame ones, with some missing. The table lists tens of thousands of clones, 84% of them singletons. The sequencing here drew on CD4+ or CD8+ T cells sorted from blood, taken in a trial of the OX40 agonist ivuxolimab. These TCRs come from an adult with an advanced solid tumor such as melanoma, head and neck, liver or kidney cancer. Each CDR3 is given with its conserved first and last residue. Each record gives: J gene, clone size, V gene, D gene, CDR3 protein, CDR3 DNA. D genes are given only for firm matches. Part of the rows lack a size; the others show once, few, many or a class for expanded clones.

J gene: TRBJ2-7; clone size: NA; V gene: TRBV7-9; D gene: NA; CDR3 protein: CASSQPGYEQYF; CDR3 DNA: TGTGCCAGCAGCCAACCAGGCTACGAGCAGTACTTC
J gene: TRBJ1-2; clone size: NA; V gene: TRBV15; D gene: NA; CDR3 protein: CATSREGRENYGYTF; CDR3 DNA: TGTGCCACCAGCAGAGAGGGCCGGGAAAACTATGGCTACACCTTC
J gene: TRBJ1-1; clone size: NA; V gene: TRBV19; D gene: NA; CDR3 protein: CASSITGGSAEAFF; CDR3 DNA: TGTGCCAGTAGTATAACGGGGGGAAGCGCTGAAGCTTTCTTT
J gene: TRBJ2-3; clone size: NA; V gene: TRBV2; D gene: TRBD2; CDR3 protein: CANFLTGTRDRDTQYF; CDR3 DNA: TGTGCCAATTTTTTAACCGGGACTAGGGATCGCGATACGCAGTATTTT
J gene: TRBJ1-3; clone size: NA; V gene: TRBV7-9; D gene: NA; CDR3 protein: CASSPPTGNTIYF; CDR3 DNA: TGTGCCAGCAGCCCGCCGACTGGAAACACCATATATTTT
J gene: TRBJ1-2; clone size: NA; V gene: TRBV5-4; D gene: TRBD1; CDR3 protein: CASSLGGRRDGYTF; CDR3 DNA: TGTGCCAGCAGCTTAGGGGGCAGGAGAGATGGCTACACCTTC
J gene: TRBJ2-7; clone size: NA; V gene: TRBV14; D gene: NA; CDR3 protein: CASSFDWGEQYF; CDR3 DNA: TGTGCCAGCAGCTTCGACTGGGGAGAGCAGTACTTC
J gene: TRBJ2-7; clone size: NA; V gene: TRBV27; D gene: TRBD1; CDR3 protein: CASSLFPLGQGPYEQYF; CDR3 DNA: TGTGCCAGCAGTTTATTCCCGCTTGGACAGGGTCCCTACGAGCAGTACTTC
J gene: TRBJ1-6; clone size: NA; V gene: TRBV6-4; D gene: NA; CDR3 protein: CASSVQGEGSPLHF; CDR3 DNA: TGTGCCAGCAGTGTTCAGGGTGAAGGTTCACCCCTCCACTTT
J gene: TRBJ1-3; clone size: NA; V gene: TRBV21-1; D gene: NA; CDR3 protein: CASSKGTVPSSGNTIYF; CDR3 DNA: TGTGCCAGCAGCAAAGGGACAGTTCCCAGCTCTGGAAACACCATATATTTT
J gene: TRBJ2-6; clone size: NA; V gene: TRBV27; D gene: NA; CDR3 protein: CASSLLASGANVLTF; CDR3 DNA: TGTGCCAGCAGTTTACTCGCCTCTGGGGCCAACGTCCTGACTTTC
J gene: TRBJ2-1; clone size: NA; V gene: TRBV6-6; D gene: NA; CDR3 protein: CASRSSGVEQFF; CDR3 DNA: TGTGCCAGCAGATCGTCAGGCGTTGAGCAGTTCTTC
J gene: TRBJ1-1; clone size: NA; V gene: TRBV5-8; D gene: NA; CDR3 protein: CASSYLGILNTEAFF; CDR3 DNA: TGTGCCAGCAGCTACCTAGGGATTTTGAACACTGAAGCTTTCTTT
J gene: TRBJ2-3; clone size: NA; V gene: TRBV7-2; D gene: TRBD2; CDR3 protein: CASSYYPGTSGGSDTQYF; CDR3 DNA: TGTGCCAGCAGCTACTACCCTGGGACTAGCGGGGGGTCAGATACGCAGTATTTT
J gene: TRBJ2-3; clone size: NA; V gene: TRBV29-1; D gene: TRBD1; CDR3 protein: CSVPLLDRGVRTDTQYF; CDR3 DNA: TGCAGCGTTCCACTCTTGGACAGGGGTGTGCGCACAGATACGCAGTATTTT
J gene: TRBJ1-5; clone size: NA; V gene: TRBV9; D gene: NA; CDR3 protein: CASSGGGSNQPQHF; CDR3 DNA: TGTGCCAGCAGCGGAGGAGGGAGCAATCAGCCCCAGCATTTT
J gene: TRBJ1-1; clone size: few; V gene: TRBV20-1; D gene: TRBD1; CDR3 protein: CSADRVEAFF; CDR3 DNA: TGCAGTGCAGACAGGGTGGAAGCTTTCTTT
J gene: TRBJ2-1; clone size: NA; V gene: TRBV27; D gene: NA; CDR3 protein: CASNRGRGPYNEQFF; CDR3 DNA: TGTGCCAGCAACAGGGGGAGGGGGCCCTACAATGAGCAGTTCTTC
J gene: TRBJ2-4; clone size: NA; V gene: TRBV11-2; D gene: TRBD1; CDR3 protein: CASTPRGLAQNIQYF; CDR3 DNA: TGTGCCAGCACCCCCAGGGGGCTAGCCCAAAACATTCAGTACTTC
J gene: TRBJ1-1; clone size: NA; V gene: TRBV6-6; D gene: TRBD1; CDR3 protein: CASSWTGIAEAFF; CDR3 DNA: TGTGCCAGCAGCTGGACAGGGATCGCTGAAGCTTTCTTT
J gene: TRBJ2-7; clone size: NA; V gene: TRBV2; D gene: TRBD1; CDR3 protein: CASTKGDRYEQYF; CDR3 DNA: TGTGCCAGCACCAAAGGGGACAGGTACGAGCAGTACTTC
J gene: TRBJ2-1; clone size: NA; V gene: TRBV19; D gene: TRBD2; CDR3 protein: CASSISSGGYNEQFF; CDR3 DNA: TGTGCCAGTAGTATTTCTAGCGGGGGCTACAATGAGCAGTTCTTC
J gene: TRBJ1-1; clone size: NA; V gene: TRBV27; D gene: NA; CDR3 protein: CASSLSGPKGWVGSSEAFF; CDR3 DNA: TGTGCCAGCAGTTTATCCGGACCTAAGGGATGGGTAGGCTCTTCTGAAGCTTTCTTT
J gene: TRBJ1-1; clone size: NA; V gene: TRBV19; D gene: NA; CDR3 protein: CASSMDLNTEAFF; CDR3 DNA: TGTGCCAGTAGTATGGACCTGAACACTGAAGCTTTCTTT
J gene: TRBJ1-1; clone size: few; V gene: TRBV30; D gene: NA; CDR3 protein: CAWIYGTEAFF; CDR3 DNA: TGTGCCTGGATCTATGGGACTGAAGCTTTCTTT
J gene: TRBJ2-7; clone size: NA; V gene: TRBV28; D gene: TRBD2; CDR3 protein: CASSPLLAGALYEQYF; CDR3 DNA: TGTGCCAGCAGTCCTCTACTAGCGGGGGCGCTTTACGAGCAGTACTTC
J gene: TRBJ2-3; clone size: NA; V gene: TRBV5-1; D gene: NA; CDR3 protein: CASSLVVSGTDTQYF; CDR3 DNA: TGCGCCAGCAGCTTGGTGGTTAGCGGCACAGATACGCAGTATTTT
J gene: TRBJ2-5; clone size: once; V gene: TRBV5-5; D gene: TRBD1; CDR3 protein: CASSLSPGGTETQYF; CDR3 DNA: TGTGCCAGCAGCTTGTCCCCAGGGGGCACAGAGACCCAGTACTTC
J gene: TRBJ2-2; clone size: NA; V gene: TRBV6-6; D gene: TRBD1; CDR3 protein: CATGQDTGELFF; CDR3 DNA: TGTGCCACGGGACAGGACACCGGGGAGCTGTTTTTT
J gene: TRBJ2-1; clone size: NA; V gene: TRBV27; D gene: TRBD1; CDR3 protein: CASSLNRGLDEQFF; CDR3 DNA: TGTGCCAGCAGTCTCAACAGGGGGCTCGATGAGCAGTTCTTC
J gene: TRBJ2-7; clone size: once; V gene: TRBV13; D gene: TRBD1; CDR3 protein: CASSLVGTGDEQYF; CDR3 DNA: TGTGCCAGCAGCTTAGTAGGCACAGGGGACGAGCAGTACTTC